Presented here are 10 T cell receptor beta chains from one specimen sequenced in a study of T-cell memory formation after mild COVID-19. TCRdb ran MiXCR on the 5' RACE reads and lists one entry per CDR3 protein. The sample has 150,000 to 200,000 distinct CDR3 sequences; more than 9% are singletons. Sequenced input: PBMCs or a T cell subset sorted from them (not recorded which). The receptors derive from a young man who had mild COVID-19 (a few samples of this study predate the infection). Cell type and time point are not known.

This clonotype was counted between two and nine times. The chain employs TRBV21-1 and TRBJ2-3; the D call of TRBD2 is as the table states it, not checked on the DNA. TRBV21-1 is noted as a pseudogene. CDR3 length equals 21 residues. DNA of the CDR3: TGTGCCAGCGGGCGGGTACCGGGACTAGCGGGGGACCCACCCGCCACAGATACGCAGTATTTT. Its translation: CASGRVPGLAGDPPATDTQYF.

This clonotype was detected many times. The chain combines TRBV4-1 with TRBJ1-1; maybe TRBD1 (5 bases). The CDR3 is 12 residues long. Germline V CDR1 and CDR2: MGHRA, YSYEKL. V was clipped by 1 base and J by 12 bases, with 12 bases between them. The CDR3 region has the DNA TGCGCCAGCAGCCAAGGGGGGGTAAAGCCTTTCTTT. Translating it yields CASSQGGVKPFF.

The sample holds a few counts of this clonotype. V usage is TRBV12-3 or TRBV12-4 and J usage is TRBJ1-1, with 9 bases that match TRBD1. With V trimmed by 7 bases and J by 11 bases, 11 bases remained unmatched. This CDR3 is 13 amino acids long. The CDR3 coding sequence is TGTGCCAGCAAGCTCTTGGGACAGGGTGGTGCTTTCTTT. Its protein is CASKLLGQGGAFF.

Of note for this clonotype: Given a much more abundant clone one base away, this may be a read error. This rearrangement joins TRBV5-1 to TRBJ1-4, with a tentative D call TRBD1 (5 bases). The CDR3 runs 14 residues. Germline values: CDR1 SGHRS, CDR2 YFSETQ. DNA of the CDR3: TGCGCCAGCAGCTCAACCGGGACGGCTGAAAAACTGATTTTT. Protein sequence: CASSSTGTAEKLIF. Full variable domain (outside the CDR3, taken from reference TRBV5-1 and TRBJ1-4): KAGVTQTPRYLIKTRGQQVTLSCSPISGHRSVSWYQQTPGQGLQFLFEYFSETQRNKGNFPGRFSGRQFSNSRSEMNVSTLELGDSALYLCASSSTGTAEKLIFGSGTQLSVL.

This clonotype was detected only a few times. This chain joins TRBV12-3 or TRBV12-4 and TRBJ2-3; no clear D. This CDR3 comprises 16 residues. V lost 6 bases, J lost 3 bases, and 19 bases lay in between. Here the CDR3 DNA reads TGTGCCAGCAGCCTAGACCTCTTGGGGTCGACAGATACGCAGTATTTT. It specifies CASSLDLLGSTDTQYF.

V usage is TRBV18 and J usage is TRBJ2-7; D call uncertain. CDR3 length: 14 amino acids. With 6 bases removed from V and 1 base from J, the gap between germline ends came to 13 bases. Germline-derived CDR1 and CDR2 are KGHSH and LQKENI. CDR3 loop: CASSLYVNSYEQYF. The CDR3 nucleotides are TGTGCCAGCTCCCTATATGTCAATTCCTACGAGCAGTACTTC. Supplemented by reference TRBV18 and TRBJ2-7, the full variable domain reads NAGVMQNPRHLVRRRGQEARLRCSPMKGHSHVYWYRQLPEEGLKFMVYLQKENIIDESGMPKERFSAEFPKEGPSILRIQQVVRGDSAAYFCASSLYVNSYEQYFGPGTRLTVT.

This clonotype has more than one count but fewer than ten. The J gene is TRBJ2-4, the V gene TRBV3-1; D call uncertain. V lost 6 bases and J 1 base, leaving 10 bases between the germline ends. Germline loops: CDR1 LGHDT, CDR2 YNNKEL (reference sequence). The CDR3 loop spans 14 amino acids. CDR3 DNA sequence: TGTGCCAGCAGTCAATCGGACGCCAAAAACATTCAGTACTTC. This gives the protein CASSQSDAKNIQYF.

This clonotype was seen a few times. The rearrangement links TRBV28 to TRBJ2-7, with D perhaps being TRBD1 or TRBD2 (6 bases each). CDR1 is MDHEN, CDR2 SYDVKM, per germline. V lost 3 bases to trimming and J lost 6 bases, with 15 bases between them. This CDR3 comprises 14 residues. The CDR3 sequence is CASSLFGGSGEQYV. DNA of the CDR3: TGTGCCAGCAGTTTGTTCGGGGGCTCCGGCGAGCAGTACGTC.

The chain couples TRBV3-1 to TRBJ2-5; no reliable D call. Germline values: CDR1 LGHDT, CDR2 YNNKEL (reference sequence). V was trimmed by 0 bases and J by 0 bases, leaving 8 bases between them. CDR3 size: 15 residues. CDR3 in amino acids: CASSQDAGYQETQYF. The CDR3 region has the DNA TGTGCCAGCAGCCAAGATGCAGGCTACCAAGAGACCCAGTACTTC.

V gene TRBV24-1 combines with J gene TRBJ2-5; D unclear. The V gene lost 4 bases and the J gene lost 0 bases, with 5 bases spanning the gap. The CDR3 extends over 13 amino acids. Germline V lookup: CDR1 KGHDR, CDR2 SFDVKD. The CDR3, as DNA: TGTGCCACCAGTGACTCGTACCAAGAGACCCAGTACTTC. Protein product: CATSDSYQETQYF.